The 18 T cell receptor beta chains below come from one sample, sequenced in a study of Ad26.COV2.S vaccination and SARS-CoV-2 variants. Clones were read by immunoSEQ multiplex PCR, and TCRdb kept only the in-frame ones, dropping some. The sample yields about half a million clones, 80% to 90% seen once. Treatment in this sample: around 19 received Ad26.COV2.S at low or high dose, single or two shots; 5 received placebo; per-sample allocation not given. After the first vaccine or placebo injection, samples were drawn on day 63. The sequences come from peripheral blood, collected in a trial of Ad26.COV2.S vaccine versus placebo. The source is a person aged 18-65 years who received the Ad26.COV2.S COVID-19 vaccine or a placebo.

The chain carries TRBV9 and TRBJ2-1, with D perhaps given as TRBD1 or TRBD2 (6 bases each). Deletions cut 3 bases from V and 3 bases from J, with 16 bases between. In germline, CDR1 is SGDLS, CDR2 YYNGEE. This CDR3 spans 16 amino acids. The DNA for the CDR3 is TGTGCCAGCAGCGGAGGAACGGGGGCCTTCTACAATGAGCAGTTCTTC. Translating gives CASSGGTGAFYNEQFF.

The J gene is TRBJ1-5, the V gene TRBV12-3 or TRBV12-4; D remains unclear. V dropped 6 bases and J dropped 6 bases, with 12 bases sitting between them. The CDR3 is made up of 13 amino acids. CDR3 loop: CASRSGFGQPQHF. CDR3 bases: TGTGCCAGCAGGTCGGGTTTCGGTCAGCCCCAGCATTTT.

V and J are TRBV3-1 (or the pseudogene TRBV3-2) and TRBJ2-7; 8 bases line up with TRBD2. The V gene's germline CDR1 is LGHDT and CDR2 YNNKEL (reference sequence). The CDR3 runs 13 residues. The trim removed 4 bases at V and 2 bases at J, leaving 1 base unmatched. The CDR3 coding sequence is TGTGCCAGCAGCCGCGGGGGGACCTACGAGCAGTACTTC. Amino acids: CASSRGGTYEQYF.

This clone showed up just once. The chain has TRBV9 and TRBJ1-1, with a weak D call TRBD1 (6 bases). The CDR3 is 16 residues long. Germline V gives CDR1 SGDLS, CDR2 YYNGEE. Trimming shortened V by 0 bases and J by 2 bases, and 14 bases separated the two germline ends. The CDR3 protein is CASSVASGHKNTEAFF. CDR3 in DNA: TGTGCCAGCAGCGTAGCCTCGGGACACAAAAACACTGAAGCTTTCTTT.

V gene TRBV27 combines with J gene TRBJ2-5, with TRBD1 as a possible D gene (6 bases). CDR1 is MNHEY and CDR2 is SMNVEV in the germline V gene (reference sequence). The ends were cut back, 1 base at V and 5 bases at J, with 14 bases in the middle. The CDR3 sequence is 15 residues long. CDR3 DNA sequence: TGTGCCAGCAGTTTATTTAGGGGGATAGGCGAGACCCAGTACTTC. It translates to CASSLFRGIGETQYF.

The chain employs TRBV27 and TRBJ1-2; no firm D call. Trimming shortened V by 0 bases and J by 8 bases, and 16 bases separated the two germline ends. Germline CDR1 reads MNHEY; CDR2 reads SMNVEV (reference sequence). The CDR3 is made up of 15 amino acids. CDR3 residues: CASSLSVWAPEGYTF. Here the CDR3 DNA reads TGTGCCAGCAGTTTATCGGTATGGGCTCCAGAGGGCTACACCTTC.

The sample holds a few counts of this clone. This chain joins TRBV6-5 and TRBJ1-1, with TRBD1 as a possible D gene (5 bases). CDR3 size: 16 residues. V gave up 0 bases and J gave up 1 base, with 12 bases separating them. Per the germline V gene, CDR1 is MNHEY and CDR2 is SVGAGI. The CDR3 nucleotides are TGTGCCAGCAGTTACTCGAAGGGGCAGAAGAACACTGAAGCTTTCTTT. It yields the protein CASSYSKGQKNTEAFF.

This chain links TRBV6-2 or TRBV6-3 with TRBJ2-1; tentatively, D is TRBD2 (5 bases). With 5 bases removed from V and 10 bases from J, the gap between germline ends came to 15 bases. CDR1 is MNHEY and CDR2 is SVGEGT in the germline V gene. The CDR3 is 13 residues long. The CDR3: CASSTIWGDEQFF. In DNA form, the CDR3 reads TGTGCCAGCAGTACGATTTGGGGAGACGAGCAGTTCTTC.

This clone was recorded once. The chain couples TRBV4-1 to TRBJ1-6; no definite D call. The CDR3 has 17 amino acids. Germline assignment: CDR1 MGHRA and CDR2 YSYEKL. V lost 3 bases to trimming and J lost 8 bases, with 20 bases between them. The CDR3 bases are TGCGCCAGCAGCCAGAATAGCGTAAGAGGGCACGATTCACCCCTCCACTTT. This gives the protein CASSQNSVRGHDSPLHF.

This clone appeared a single time. The rearrangement links TRBV5-3 to TRBJ2-3; 10 nucleotides match TRBD2. TRBV5-3 falls under the ORF class, with uncertain function. V shed 0 bases, J shed 0 bases, and the junction held 4 bases outside the gene matches. This CDR3 has 17 amino acids. CDR3 amino acids: CARSLVRLAGSTDTQYF. CDR3 nucleotides: TGTGCCAGAAGCTTGGTTCGACTAGCGGGTAGCACAGATACGCAGTATTTT.

In regard to this clone: The sample has other DNA sequences that encode this CDR3 too. V is TRBV18 and J is TRBJ2-1; D gene unclear. Deletions cut 3 bases from V and 5 bases from J, with 8 bases between. This CDR3 comprises 13 residues. From germline, CDR1 is KGHSH and CDR2 LQKENI. Written as DNA, the CDR3 is TGTGCCAGCTCACCTCGGGCTAACAATGAGCAGTTCTTC. Translated: CASSPRANNEQFF.

V usage is TRBV10-2 and J usage is TRBJ1-3; no definite D call. V shed 1 base and J shed 4 bases, with 5 bases lying between them. Germline-derived CDR1 and CDR2 are WSHSY and SAAADI. This CDR3 contains 13 residues. DNA of the CDR3: TGCGCCAGCAGTGAGTGGGAAGGAAACACCATATATTTT. This sequence encodes CASSEWEGNTIYF.

This rearrangement joins TRBV5-1 to TRBJ2-3, with 9 bases identical to TRBD2. Per the germline V gene, CDR1 is SGHRS and CDR2 is YFSETQ. The V segment lost 0 bases and the J segment 2 bases; nucleotides outside the gene matches: 7. The CDR3 covers 17 residues. CDR3 residues: CASSLDLAGTLTDTQYF. The CDR3 DNA is TGCGCCAGCAGCTTGGATCTAGCGGGAACTCTCACAGATACGCAGTATTTT.

This chain connects TRBV27 to TRBJ2-7; D may match TRBD1 or TRBD2 (5 bases each). The CDR3 spans 13 residues. The V end was cut by 1 base, the J end by 10 bases, with 14 bases between. Looked up from germline, CDR1 is MNHEY and CDR2 is SMNVEV (reference sequence). CDR3 loop: CASSLFGRERQYF. CDR3 sequence (DNA): TGTGCCAGCAGTTTATTTGGCAGGGAGCGCCAGTACTTC.

The chain links TRBV11-2 to TRBJ2-7; D call uncertain. Per the germline V gene, CDR1 is SGHAT and CDR2 is FQNNGV. This CDR3 region has 11 residues. V was clipped by 5 bases and J by 5 bases, with 7 bases between them. CDR3 nucleotide sequence: TGTGCCAGCAGCCCCCTCCACGAGCAGTACTTC. As protein: CASSPLHEQYF.

CDR3 sequence (DNA): TGTGCCAGCAGTCCCAACAGGGGTGGCTCCTACAATGAGCAGTTCTTC. This gives the protein CASSPNRGGSYNEQFF. The chain employs TRBV6-2 or TRBV6-3 and TRBJ2-1; 7 bases agree with TRBD1. The germline gives CDR1 MNHEY, CDR2 SVGEGT. CDR3 size: 16 residues. With V trimmed by 5 bases and J by 0 bases, 7 bases remained unmatched.

This clone was recorded many times. The J gene is TRBJ1-2, the V gene TRBV6-6; 7 bases are a match to TRBD1. Trimming took 6 bases from V and 6 from J; bases not matched to a gene: 13. The CDR3 extends over 15 amino acids. Germline V CDR1 and CDR2: MNHNY, SVGAGI (reference sequence). CDR3 nucleotides: TGTGCCAGCAGCTCAACGCCGGACAGGATAGATGGCTACACCTTC. Encoded protein: CASSSTPDRIDGYTF.

The chain links TRBV18 to TRBJ2-2, with TRBD1 matching 7 bases. The ends lost 4 bases at V and 1 base at J; junction bases unmatched: 0. CDR1 is KGHSH and CDR2 is LQKENI in the germline V gene. The CDR3 sequence is 14 residues long. CDR3 amino acids: CASSRTGNTGELFF. Written as DNA, the CDR3 is TGTGCCAGCTCACGGACAGGGAACACCGGGGAGCTGTTTTTT.